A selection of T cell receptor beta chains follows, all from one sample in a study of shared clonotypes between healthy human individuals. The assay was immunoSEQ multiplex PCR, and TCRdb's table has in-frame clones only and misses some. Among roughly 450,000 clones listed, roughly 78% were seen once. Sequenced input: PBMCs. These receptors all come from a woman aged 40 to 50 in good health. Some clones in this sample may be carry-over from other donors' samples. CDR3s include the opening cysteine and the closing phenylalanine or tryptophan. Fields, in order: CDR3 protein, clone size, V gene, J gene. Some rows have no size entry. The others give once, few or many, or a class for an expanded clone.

CASSQERAGRRGEQYF	.	TRBV14	TRBJ2-7
CSLSGLAGINEQFF	.	TRBV29-1	TRBJ2-1
CASSYSWGLAGGSQETQYF	few	TRBV2	TRBJ2-5
CSVSRTGGSEAFF	.	TRBV29-1	TRBJ1-1
CASSLSWASYEQYF	.	TRBV27	TRBJ2-7
CASSPPYEQYF	.	TRBV21-1	TRBJ2-7
CATEGGGKLFF	.	TRBV7-6	TRBJ1-4
CAFQDPNEKLFF	.	TRBV30	TRBJ1-4
CASSTPLRGYYEQYF	.	TRBV6-1	TRBJ2-7
CASSYLGEYSNQPQHF	.	TRBV6-6	TRBJ1-5
CSVVGQGRRSGANVLTF	.	TRBV29-1	TRBJ2-6
CASSQGASYEQYF	.	TRBV6-5	.
CASSFNRADTQYF	.	TRBV11-3	TRBJ2-3
CASSVPAGGQETQYF	once	TRBV9	TRBJ2-5
CASTNRGETSYNEQFF	once	TRBV21-1	TRBJ2-1
CATGGLKIGYNEQFF	.	TRBV15	TRBJ2-1
CAISEHRGDSNQPQHF	.	TRBV10-3	TRBJ1-5
CASKDKPTLAFF	.	TRBV28	TRBJ1-1
CASSTGEGDTQYF	.	TRBV10-3	TRBJ2-3
CASRLPVGGGEKLFF	.	TRBV28	TRBJ1-4
CASSLLGRGQPQHF	many	TRBV7-3	TRBJ1-5
CASSAIGSGPSGEQYF	.	TRBV5-1	TRBJ2-7
CASSLAGLSDTQYF	.	TRBV5-1	TRBJ2-3